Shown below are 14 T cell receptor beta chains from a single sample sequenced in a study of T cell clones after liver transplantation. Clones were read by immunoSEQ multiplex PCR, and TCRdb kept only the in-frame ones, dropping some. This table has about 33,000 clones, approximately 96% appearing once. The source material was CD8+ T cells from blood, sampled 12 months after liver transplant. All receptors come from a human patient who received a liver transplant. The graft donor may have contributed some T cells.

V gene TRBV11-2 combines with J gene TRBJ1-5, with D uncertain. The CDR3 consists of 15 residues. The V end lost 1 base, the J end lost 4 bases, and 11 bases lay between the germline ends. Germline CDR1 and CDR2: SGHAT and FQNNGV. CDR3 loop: CASSLGQDGNQPQHF. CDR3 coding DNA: TGTGCCAGCAGCTTAGGGCAGGATGGAAATCAGCCCCAGCATTTT.

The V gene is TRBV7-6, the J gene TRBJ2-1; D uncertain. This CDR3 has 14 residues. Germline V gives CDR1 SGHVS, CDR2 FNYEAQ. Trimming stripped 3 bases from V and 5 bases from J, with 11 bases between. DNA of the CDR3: TGTGCCAGCAGCTTTCGTTGGGCGGACAATGAGCAGTTCTTC. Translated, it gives CASSFRWADNEQFF.

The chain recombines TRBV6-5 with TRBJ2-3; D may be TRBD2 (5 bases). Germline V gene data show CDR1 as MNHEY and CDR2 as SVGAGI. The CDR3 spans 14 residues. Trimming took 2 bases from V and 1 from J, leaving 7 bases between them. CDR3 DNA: TGTGCCAGCAGTTACATCGGGGGCACAGATACGCAGTATTTT. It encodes CASSYIGGTDTQYF.

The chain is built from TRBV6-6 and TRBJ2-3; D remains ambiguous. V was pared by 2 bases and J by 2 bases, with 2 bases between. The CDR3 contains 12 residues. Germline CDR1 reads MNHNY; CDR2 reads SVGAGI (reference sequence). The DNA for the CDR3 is TGTGCCAGCAGTTACGACACAGATACGCAGTATTTT. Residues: CASSYDTDTQYF.

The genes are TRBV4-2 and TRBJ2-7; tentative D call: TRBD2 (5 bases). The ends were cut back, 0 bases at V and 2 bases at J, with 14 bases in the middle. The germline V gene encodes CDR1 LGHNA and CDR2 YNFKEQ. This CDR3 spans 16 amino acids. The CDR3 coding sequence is TGTGCCAGCAGCCAAGAAGGAGCGTCAGCGGCCTACGAGCAGTACTTC. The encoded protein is CASSQEGASAAYEQYF.

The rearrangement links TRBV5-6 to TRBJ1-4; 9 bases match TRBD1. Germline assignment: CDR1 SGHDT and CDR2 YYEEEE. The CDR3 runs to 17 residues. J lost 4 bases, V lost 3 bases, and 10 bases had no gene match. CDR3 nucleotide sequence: TGTGCCAGCAGCTCGCCACGGACAGGGGCCAGTAATGAAAAACTGTTTTTT. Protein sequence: CASSSPRTGASNEKLFF.

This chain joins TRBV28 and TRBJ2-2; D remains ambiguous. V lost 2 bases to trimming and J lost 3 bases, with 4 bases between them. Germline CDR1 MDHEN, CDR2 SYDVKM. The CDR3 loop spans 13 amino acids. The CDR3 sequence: CASSLRYTGELFF. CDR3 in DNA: TGTGCCAGCAGTTTAAGGTACACCGGGGAGCTGTTTTTT.

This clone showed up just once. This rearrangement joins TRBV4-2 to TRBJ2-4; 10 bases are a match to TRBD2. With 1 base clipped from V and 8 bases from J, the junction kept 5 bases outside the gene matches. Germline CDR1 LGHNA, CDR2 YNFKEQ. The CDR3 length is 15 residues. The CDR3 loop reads CASSQVASGSDIQYF. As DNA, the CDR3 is TGTGCCAGCAGCCAAGTAGCTAGCGGGAGTGACATTCAGTACTTC.

For the CDR3, the DNA is TGTGCCAGCAGTGAAACAGCGGGGGGCTCCTACAATGAGCAGTTCTTC. It is translated as CASSETAGGSYNEQFF. The chain combines TRBV2 with TRBJ2-1, with 9 bases that match TRBD2. Germline V CDR1 and CDR2: SNHLY, FYNNEI. V lost 2 bases, J lost 0 bases, and 2 bases stayed unmatched. CDR3 length equals 16 residues.

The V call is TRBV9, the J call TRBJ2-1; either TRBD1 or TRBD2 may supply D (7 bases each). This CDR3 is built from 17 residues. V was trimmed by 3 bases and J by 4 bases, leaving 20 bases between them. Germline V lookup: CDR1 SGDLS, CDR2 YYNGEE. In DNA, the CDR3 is TGTGCCAGCAGCGACCCACCAGGGGGAGGGTATTACAATGAGCAGTTCTTC. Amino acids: CASSDPPGGGYYNEQFF.

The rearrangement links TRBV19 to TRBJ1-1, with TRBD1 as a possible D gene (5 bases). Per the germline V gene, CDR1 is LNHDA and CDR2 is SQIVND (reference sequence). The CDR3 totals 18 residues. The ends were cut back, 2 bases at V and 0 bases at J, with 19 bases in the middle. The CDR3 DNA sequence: TGTGCCAGTAGTATAACCAGGGCTACCCCAGCGGTGAACACTGAAGCTTTCTTT. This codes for CASSITRATPAVNTEAFF.

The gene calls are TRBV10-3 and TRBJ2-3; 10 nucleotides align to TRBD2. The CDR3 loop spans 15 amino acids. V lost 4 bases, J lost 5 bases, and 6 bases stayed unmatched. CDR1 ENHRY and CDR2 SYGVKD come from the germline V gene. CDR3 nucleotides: TGTGCCATCAGTGCAGCGGGGGGGGATAAAGATACGCAGTATTTT. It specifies CAISAAGGDKDTQYF.

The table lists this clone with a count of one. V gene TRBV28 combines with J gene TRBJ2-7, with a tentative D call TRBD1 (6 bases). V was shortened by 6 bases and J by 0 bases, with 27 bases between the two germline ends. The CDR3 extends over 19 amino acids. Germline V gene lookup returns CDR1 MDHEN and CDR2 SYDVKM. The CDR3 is CASRPQGRVSSRGSYEQYF. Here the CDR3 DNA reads TGTGCCAGCAGACCCCAAGGAAGGGTTTCATCCAGGGGCTCCTACGAGCAGTACTTC.

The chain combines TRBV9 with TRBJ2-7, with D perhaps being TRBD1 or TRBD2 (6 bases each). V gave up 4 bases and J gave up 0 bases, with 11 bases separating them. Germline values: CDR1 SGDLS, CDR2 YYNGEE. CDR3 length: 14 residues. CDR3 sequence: CASSLRDTSYEQYF. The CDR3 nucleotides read TGTGCCAGCAGCTTGCGGGACACCTCCTACGAGCAGTACTTC.